This T cell receptor beta chain was sequenced during a study of response to subunit inactivated influenza vaccine (dated by TCRdb to 2016 to 2019). Some background on the complete study: To follow how T cells responded to a trivalent subunit inactivated influenza vaccine, the researchers relied on deep quantitative profiling of the T cell receptor repertoire. Paper-wide results and their limitations: According to the authors, only a limited number of new T cells may be recruited by each seasonal influenza vaccination.

This clonotype was seen only a few times. The antigen this receptor binds is unknown. The input lacks base qualities; no much larger clone sits a single base away. Ends trimmed: V by 0 bases, J by 3 bases; bases unmatched to a gene: 17. Based on the germline V gene, the CDR1 and CDR2 sequences are SGHRS and YFSETQ. Counted from cysteine to phenylalanine, this CDR3 has 19 amino acids. Only the CDR3 portion is preserved as DNA: 57 bases, with reading frame beginning at the first base. The library was produced with RT-PCR. Sequencing was performed on an Illumina HiSeq 2500. The public reads were quality trimmed at Q25 with fastp and then assembled into clones with MiXCR by TCRdb, keeping productive beta chains. Rows with a matching CDR3 protein are joined into one entry that keeps the most common DNA and genes. A total of a few hundred thousand distinct CDR3 sequences appear in this sample, around 13% of them only once. The ten largest clonotypes hold 11% of the sample.

The sequence was obtained from a man aged 45-65 years who received an inactivated influenza vaccine. Donor details come from another sample of the same person, matched by shared clones. The source was PBMCs from blood, collected roughly 13 days after vaccination. The chain employs TRBV5-1 and TRBJ2-7, and 8 junctional nucleotides match TRBD1. The CDR3 has the sequence CASSLVALSTGTGGYEQYF. The sequenced DNA: TGCGCCAGCAGCTTGGTGGCTCTTTCCACCGGGACAGGAGGCTACGAGCAGTACTTC.